The 25 T cell receptor beta chains below all came from one sample that was sequenced in a study of shared clonotypes between healthy human individuals. Generated by immunoSEQ multiplex PCR, the TCRdb table keeps only in-frame clones and is missing some. The sample yields approximately 640,000 clones, around 72% seen once. The sequencing input was memory CD4+ T cells sorted from blood. Subset: CD45RA-negative fraction. The receptor set was obtained from a woman aged 30 to 39 in good health.

This clone has ten or more counts. The chain recombines TRBV5-1 with TRBJ1-4, with D unresolved. V lost 2 bases to trimming and J lost 7 bases, with 6 bases between them. The CDR3 loop spans 12 amino acids. CDR1 is SGHRS, CDR2 YFSETQ, per germline. The CDR3 DNA sequence: TGCGCCAGCAGCTTAGATACTGAAAAACTGTTTTTT. Protein product: CASSLDTEKLFF.

The rearrangement links TRBV5-1 to TRBJ2-1; the D is unclear. V was pared by 0 bases and J by 5 bases, with 9 bases between. Germline V gene sequence: CDR1 SGHRS, CDR2 YFSETQ. This CDR3 region has 14 residues. The CDR3 sequence is CASSLEQLDNEQFF. DNA for the CDR3: TGCGCCAGCAGCTTGGAACAGCTCGACAATGAGCAGTTCTTC.

The rearrangement links TRBV11-2 to TRBJ1-4; 7 nucleotides match TRBD1. The CDR3 totals 15 residues. Germline lookup yields CDR1 SGHAT and CDR2 FQNNGV. V was pared by 6 bases and J by 3 bases, with 7 bases of the junction left unmatched. CDR3 amino acids: CASRDYRGSNEKLFF. DNA for the CDR3: TGTGCCAGCAGGGACTACAGGGGATCTAATGAAAAACTGTTTTTT.

This clone was seen more than once but under ten times. A single base separates this from a much larger clone, so it may be a read error. Other DNA sequences in this sample translate to the same CDR3. This chain joins TRBV20-1 and TRBJ2-7; 8 nucleotides align to TRBD2. The length of the CDR3 is 11 residues. V shed 6 bases, J shed 3 bases, and the junction held 1 base outside the gene matches. Germline values: CDR1 DFQATT, CDR2 SNEGSKA (reference sequence). The CDR3 DNA sequence: TGCAGTGCGGGACTAGTCTACGAGCAGTACTTC. It translates to CSAGLVYEQYF.

This chain links TRBV28 with TRBJ2-1; the match to TRBD2 covers 11 bases. The trim removed 7 bases at V and 6 bases at J, leaving 8 bases unmatched. CDR1 MDHEN and CDR2 SYDVKM come from the germline V gene. This CDR3 has 15 amino acids. For the CDR3, the DNA is TGTGCCAGCACCCGCTTAGCGGGAGGGGCCAATGAGCAGTTCTTC. Its protein is CASTRLAGGANEQFF.

The chain carries TRBV11-2 and TRBJ2-2; 7 bases match TRBD2. The CDR3 is made up of 15 amino acids. Unmatched junction bases numbered 6, after V lost 4 bases and J lost 4 bases. Germline V gene data show CDR1 as SGHAT and CDR2 as FQNNGV. This CDR3 reads CASSSSGTTTGELFF. CDR3 nucleotide sequence: TGTGCCAGCAGCTCGTCCGGGACTACCACCGGGGAGCTGTTTTTT.

This clone was observed many times. This chain joins TRBV28 and TRBJ2-1; the match to TRBD2 covers 10 bases. This CDR3 region has 14 residues. Germline loops: CDR1 MDHEN, CDR2 SYDVKM. V shed 6 bases, J shed 6 bases, and the junction held 5 bases outside the gene matches. CDR3 in amino acids: CASSGSGRVNEQFF. In nucleotides, the CDR3 is TGTGCCAGCAGCGGAAGCGGGAGGGTCAATGAGCAGTTCTTC. Variable domain in full (rest from reference TRBV28 and TRBJ2-1): DVKVTQSSRYLVKRTGEKVFLECVQDMDHENMFWYRQDPGLGLRLIYFSYDVKMKEKGDIPEGYSVSREKKERFSLILESASTNQTSMYLCASSGSGRVNEQFFGPGTRLTVL.

This chain connects TRBV5-1 to TRBJ1-3; no clear D gene. With 0 bases removed from V and 0 bases from J, the gap between germline ends came to 10 bases. The germline V gene encodes CDR1 SGHRS and CDR2 YFSETQ. This CDR3 has 16 residues. The CDR3 spells CASSLEAGISGNTIYF. CDR3 sequence (DNA): TGCGCCAGCAGCTTGGAGGCCGGGATCTCTGGAAACACCATATATTTT. The entire variable domain, with the rest obtained from reference TRBV5-1 and TRBJ1-3, is as follows: KAGVTQTPRYLIKTRGQQVTLSCSPISGHRSVSWYQQTPGQGLQFLFEYFSETQRNKGNFPGRFSGRQFSNSRSEMNVSTLELGDSALYLCASSLEAGISGNTIYFGEGSWLTVV.

J is TRBJ2-7 and V is TRBV2; D is uncertain. Deletions cut 8 bases from V and 1 base from J, with 12 bases between. The CDR3 is 13 amino acids. From germline, CDR1 is SNHLY and CDR2 FYNNEI. CDR3 amino acids: CASAPGASYEQYF. The CDR3 nucleotides are TGTGCCAGCGCCCCAGGAGCTTCCTACGAGCAGTACTTC.

Only one count was recorded for this clone. It is likely a read error: a sequence one base away is far more abundant. Other nucleotide sequences from this sample produce the same CDR3. The V and J genes are TRBV2 and TRBJ1-4, with D possibly matching TRBD1 (6 bases). Trimming removed 11 bases from V and 0 bases from J, with 13 bases in between. There are 14 residues in the CDR3. Germline CDR1 SNHLY, CDR2 FYNNEI. The CDR3 DNA follows: TGTGCCTGGCAAGAGGGGGCAACTAATGAAAAACTGTTTTTT. It codes for CAWQEGATNEKLFF.

This sequence joins TRBV30 and TRBJ1-2; a possible D gene is TRBD1 (5 bases). V was clipped by 2 bases and J by 4 bases, with 14 bases between them. The length of the CDR3 is 14 residues. Germline V gives CDR1 GTSNPN, CDR2 SVGIG (reference sequence). The CDR3 here is CAWSPSGRSYGYTF. The CDR3 DNA sequence: TGTGCCTGGAGTCCGTCAGGGAGGAGCTATGGCTACACCTTC.

Only a few counts were recorded for this clone. V gene TRBV2 combines with J gene TRBJ2-1, with no clear D. CDR3 size: 11 residues. Germline loops: CDR1 SNHLY, CDR2 FYNNEI. Trimming removed 4 bases at V and 9 bases at J, with 7 bases between. The chain's CDR3 is CASSAFAEQFF. In DNA, the CDR3 is TGTGCCAGCAGTGCCTTCGCTGAGCAGTTCTTC.

The chain links TRBV11-3 to TRBJ2-5; 11 nucleotides match TRBD2. Germline CDR1 SGHNT, CDR2 YENEEA. After removal of 5 bases from V and 1 base from J, the junction contained 3 bases not matched to a gene. CDR3 length equals 15 residues. In DNA form, the CDR3 reads TGTGCCAGCAGCAGAGGGACTAGCGGCCAAGAGACCCAGTACTTC. Its translation: CASSRGTSGQETQYF.

CDR3 residues: CASSRDAGVYGYTF. CDR3 sequence (DNA): TGTGCCAGCAGCAGAGACGCGGGGGTCTATGGCTACACCTTC. The chain links TRBV5-4 to TRBJ1-2; D is perhaps TRBD1 (5 bases). The CDR3 contains 14 residues. Germline V lookup: CDR1 SGHNT, CDR2 YYREEE (reference sequence). V was clipped by 4 bases and J by 4 bases, with 14 bases between them. Drawing the rest from reference TRBV5-4 and TRBJ1-2, the complete variable domain is ETGVTQSPTHLIKTRGQQVTLRCSSQSGHNTVSWYQQALGQGPQFIFQYYREEENGRGNFPPRFSGLQFPNYSSELNVNALELDDSALYLCASSRDAGVYGYTFGSGTRLTVV.

The V and J genes are TRBV20-1 and TRBJ1-2; D ambiguous. The V and J ends lost 5 bases and 6 bases respectively, with 7 bases between them. Germline loops: CDR1 DFQATT, CDR2 SNEGSKA (reference sequence). The CDR3 runs to 10 residues. The CDR3 DNA sequence: TGCAGTGCTTTAGGGAATGGCTACACCTTC. Translation gives CSALGNGYTF.

V and J are TRBV19 and TRBJ2-1; 11 bases are shared with TRBD2. CDR1 LNHDA and CDR2 SQIVND come from the germline V gene (reference sequence). The CDR3 loop spans 15 amino acids. The junction had 7 bases not matched to a gene; V was cut back by 6 bases and J by 6 bases. The DNA for the CDR3 is TGTGCCAGTAGGGGAGTAGCGGGAGGGGGCAATGAGCAGTTCTTC. Its translation: CASRGVAGGGNEQFF.

This clone came up a few times. The rearrangement uses TRBV25-1 and TRBJ1-2, with 7 positions matching TRBD1. The germline V gene has CDR1 MGHDK and CDR2 SYGVNS. The CDR3 sequence is 12 residues long. V trimming: 8 bases; J trimming: 6 bases; junction bases outside the gene matches: 6. CDR3 DNA sequence: TGTGCCAGCCATACAGGGGTCCATGGCTACACCTTC. Protein product: CASHTGVHGYTF.

The V gene is TRBV28, the J gene TRBJ2-5, with D possibly called TRBD1 or TRBD2 (5 bases each). Trimming removed 6 bases from V and 5 bases from J, with 19 bases in between. CDR3 length: 15 amino acids. Germline values: CDR1 MDHEN, CDR2 SYDVKM. The CDR3 DNA sequence: TGTGCCAGCAGCCCGAAGGGTCGGGGCGGGGAGACCCAGTACTTC. Translating gives CASSPKGRGGETQYF.

The rearrangement uses TRBV14 and TRBJ2-6; no firm D call. The CDR3 has 17 residues. Germline V gene data show CDR1 as SGHDN and CDR2 as FVKESK. V lost 0 bases and J 0 bases, leaving 9 bases between the germline ends. CDR3 DNA sequence: TGTGCCAGCAGCCAAGATTTCGGCTTCTCTGGGGCCAACGTCCTGACTTTC. This gives the protein CASSQDFGFSGANVLTF.

The genes are TRBV18 and TRBJ2-7; TRBD2 agrees at 15 bases. This CDR3 comprises 17 residues. J lost 2 bases, V lost 5 bases, and 7 bases had no gene match. The germline CDR1 and CDR2 sequences are KGHSH and LQKENI. The CDR3 sequence is CASSLGLAGGPPYEQYF. The CDR3 region has the DNA TGTGCCAGCTCATTGGGACTAGCGGGAGGCCCCCCCTACGAGCAGTACTTC.

V is TRBV7-2 and J is TRBJ2-5; 9 nucleotides align to TRBD2. This CDR3 comprises 16 residues. Unmatched junction bases numbered 10, after V lost 3 bases and J lost 5 bases. Germline CDR1 is SGHTA and CDR2 is FQGNSA. CDR3 region: CASSFIVLAGHETQYF. Here the CDR3 DNA reads TGTGCCAGCAGCTTCATAGTACTAGCGGGTCATGAGACCCAGTACTTC.

The rearrangement joins TRBV18 to TRBJ2-3; the match to TRBD1 covers 7 bases. This CDR3 is 15 amino acids long. Germline V CDR1 and CDR2: KGHSH, LQKENI. V lost 4 bases to trimming and J lost 2 bases; unmatched junction nucleotides: 6. The CDR3 DNA reads TGTGCCAGCTCACGAAACAGGGGAGACACAGATACGCAGTATTTT. Translated, it gives CASSRNRGDTDTQYF. Full variable domain (missing parts from reference TRBV18 and TRBJ2-3): NAGVMQNPRHLVRRRGQEARLRCSPMKGHSHVYWYRQLPEEGLKFMVYLQKENIIDESGMPKERFSAEFPKEGPSILRIQQVVRGDSAAYFCASSRNRGDTDTQYFGPGTRLTVL.

This clone has more than one count but fewer than ten. The chain carries TRBV29-1 and TRBJ1-3; D unresolved. The CDR3 is made up of 13 amino acids. The germline gives CDR1 SQVTM, CDR2 ANQGSEA. Trimming removed 4 bases from V and 4 bases from J, with 11 bases in between. CDR3 loop: CSVGSGVGNTIYF. In DNA form, the CDR3 reads TGCAGCGTTGGATCTGGGGTCGGAAACACCATATATTTT.

The V gene is TRBV6-6, the J gene TRBJ2-2, with TRBD2 identical over 12 bases. In germline, CDR1 is MNHNY, CDR2 SVGAGI (reference sequence). The CDR3 spans 16 residues. After removal of 7 bases from V and 8 bases from J, the junction contained 11 bases not matched to a gene. The CDR3: CASTLGTSGFRGELFF. CDR3 sequence (DNA): TGTGCCAGCACCCTTGGGACTAGCGGGTTTAGGGGGGAGCTGTTTTTT.

The genes are TRBV4-1 and TRBJ2-2; 9 positions match TRBD1. The germline V gene encodes CDR1 MGHRA and CDR2 YSYEKL. J gave up 3 bases and V 1 base, and 6 bases lay outside the gene matches. CDR3 size: 17 residues. CDR3 DNA sequence: TGCGCCAGCAGCCAAGGGGGGGACAGGGCGGACACCGGGGAGCTGTTTTTT. Amino acids: CASSQGGDRADTGELFF.